Below are 13 T cell receptor beta chains sequenced from a single sample in a study of beta chain features in type 1 diabetes. Expressed TCRB transcripts were sequenced after all isolated RNA was converted to cDNA. Using immunoSEQ multiplex PCR, the repertoire was profiled, and TCRdb retains in-frame clones only, with some absent. This table holds 200,000 to 300,000 clones, 25% to 35% found once. The sample was central memory CD4+ T cells from blood. Receptors were obtained from a man under 40 in good health.

This clone was seen a few times. The rearrangement uses TRBV10-3 and TRBJ1-2; a weak D match, TRBD1 (6 bases). Germline V gene data show CDR1 as ENHRY and CDR2 as SYGVKD. Trimming removed 6 bases at V and 4 bases at J, with 15 bases between. The length of the CDR3 is 14 residues. CDR3 protein: CAIRDSSILYGYTF. The CDR3 DNA reads TGTGCCATCAGGGACAGCTCGATTCTCTATGGCTACACCTTC.

This clone was observed a few times. This sample includes further DNA sequences coding for the same CDR3. This chain connects TRBV9 to TRBJ1-1; tentative D call: TRBD1 (5 bases). From germline, CDR1 is SGDLS and CDR2 YYNGEE. The germline V and J ends were trimmed by 2 bases and 4 bases, with 15 bases remaining between them. CDR3 size: 15 residues. The CDR3 spells CASSVTGGRTTEAFF. CDR3 nucleotide sequence: TGTGCCAGCAGCGTTACAGGTGGCAGGACCACTGAAGCTTTCTTT.

The chain combines TRBV7-2 with TRBJ2-5; 9 bases match TRBD1. The V segment lost 7 bases and the J segment 5 bases; nucleotides outside the gene matches: 5. The V gene's germline CDR1 is SGHTA and CDR2 FQGNSA. CDR3 length equals 13 residues. CDR3 residues: CASTGTGLETQYF. CDR3 sequence (DNA): TGTGCCAGCACCGGGACAGGGCTGGAGACCCAGTACTTC.

As to this clone: This specimen includes other DNA sequences encoding the same CDR3. J is TRBJ2-3 and V is TRBV18; D is ambiguous. V gave up 2 bases and J gave up 0 bases, with 6 bases separating them. The CDR3 is 14 residues long. CDR1 is KGHSH and CDR2 is LQKENI in the germline V gene. CDR3 DNA sequence: TGTGCCAGCTCACCAGGCGGTAGCACAGATACGCAGTATTTT. It yields the protein CASSPGGSTDTQYF.

The CDR3 DNA reads as TGCAGCGCTGGGACTAGCGGGGGGGAGACCCAGTACTTC. This sequence encodes CSAGTSGGETQYF. This rearrangement joins TRBV29-1 to TRBJ2-5, with 15 nucleotides matching TRBD2. Germline V gene sequence: CDR1 SQVTM, CDR2 ANQGSEA. Germline trimming cut 7 bases from V and 5 bases from J; bases unmatched to any gene: 2. This CDR3 region has 13 residues.

The sample holds many counts of this clone. This sequence joins TRBV9 and TRBJ2-7; 9 bases are a match to TRBD1. Trimming removed 4 bases from V and 0 bases from J; junction bases left unmatched: 2. The germline V gene encodes CDR1 SGDLS and CDR2 YYNGEE. This CDR3 comprises 14 residues. In DNA form, the CDR3 reads TGTGCCAGCAGCACGACAGGGGGCTCCTACGAGCAGTACTTC. Its translation: CASSTTGGSYEQYF.

This clone came up a few times. The V gene is TRBV29-1, the J gene TRBJ1-1; TRBD1 agrees at 7 bases. V lost 4 bases to trimming and J lost 4 bases; unmatched junction nucleotides: 9. The CDR3 contains 14 residues. CDR1 SQVTM and CDR2 ANQGSEA come from the germline V gene. For the CDR3, the DNA is TGCAGCGTTGGGAGACAGGGAGCGGGCACTGAAGCTTTCTTT. This encodes CSVGRQGAGTEAFF. Based on the CDR3 plus reference TRBV29-1 and TRBJ1-1, the full variable domain is SAVISQKPSRDICQRGTSLTIQCQVDSQVTMMFWYRQQPGQSLTLIATANQGSEATYESGFVIDKFPISRPNLTFSTLTVSNMSPEDSSIYLCSVGRQGAGTEAFFGQGTRLTVV.

Notes on this clone: A read error is the likely source, as a far larger clone sits one nucleotide away. The chain has TRBV11-2 and TRBJ2-7; 7 bases map to TRBD1. Germline V gene sequence: CDR1 SGHAT, CDR2 FQNNGV. Germline trimming cut 5 bases from V and 4 bases from J; bases unmatched to any gene: 2. This CDR3 has 12 residues. The CDR3 nucleotides read TGTGCCAGCAGCGCGACAGGGTACGAGCAGTACTTC. Translated: CASSATGYEQYF.

In its sample, this clone was seen a few times. The chain recombines TRBV10-3 with TRBJ1-2, with a possible D match to TRBD1 (5 bases). Germline CDR1 ENHRY, CDR2 SYGVKD. V was trimmed by 3 bases and J by 7 bases, leaving 15 bases between them. This CDR3 is built from 14 residues. The CDR3 DNA reads TGTGCCATCAGTGAACAGAGGGGAGAACGTGGCTACACCTTC. Its translation: CAISEQRGERGYTF.

The rearrangement joins TRBV2 to TRBJ2-7; 10 bases are a match to TRBD1. The CDR3 sequence is 15 residues long. Losses at the gene ends were 2 bases for V and 5 bases for J; bases not matched to a gene: 6. CDR1 is SNHLY, CDR2 FYNNEI, per germline. DNA of the CDR3: TGTGCCAGCAGTGAACAAGGACAGGGGGTCAACGAGCAGTACTTC. Protein product: CASSEQGQGVNEQYF.

The CDR3 coding sequence is TGTGCCAGCTCACCCTCGGAGGCGGAAATATCTGGGGGCTACACCTTC. It yields the protein CASSPSEAEISGGYTF. The chain combines TRBV18 with TRBJ1-2; D uncertain. There are 16 residues in the CDR3. Trimming removed 3 bases at V and 8 bases at J, with 22 bases between. CDR1 is KGHSH and CDR2 is LQKENI in the germline V gene.

The V gene is TRBV7-2, the J gene TRBJ1-5, with a tentative D call TRBD1 (6 bases). V shed 5 bases and J shed 3 bases, with 14 bases lying between them. Germline V CDR1 and CDR2: SGHTA, FQGNSA. The CDR3 loop spans 15 amino acids. CDR3 loop: CASSPGTSLNQPQHF. The CDR3 DNA sequence: TGTGCCAGCAGCCCCGGGACAAGCCTCAATCAGCCCCAGCATTTT.

This clone was observed a few times. V usage is TRBV16 and J usage is TRBJ2-7; D call uncertain. CDR3 size: 13 residues. The germline gives CDR1 KGHSY, CDR2 FQNENV. Deletions cut 4 bases from V and 3 bases from J, with 10 bases between. Written as DNA, the CDR3 is TGTGCCAGCAGCCCTGCTAGGGACTACGAGCAGTACTTC. Its translation is CASSPARDYEQYF. The whole variable domain, remainder taken from reference TRBV16 and TRBJ2-7, is GEEVAQTPKHLVRGEGQKAKLYCAPIKGHSYVFWYQQVLKNEFKFLISFQNENVFDETGMPKERFSAKCLPNSPCSLEIQATKLEDSAVYFCASSPARDYEQYFGPGTRLTVT.